This T cell receptor beta chain is drawn from a study of control samples from healthy donors and cancer patients. Measured with immunoSEQ multiplex PCR; TCRdb has only the in-frame clones, and not every one. Among about 130,000 clones listed, around nine tenths were seen once. The sequence was obtained from a man in his forties in good health. Sequencing input: blood.

The CDR3 reads CASSLGLANTGELFF. DNA of the CDR3: TGTGCCAGCAGTCTCGGACTAGCGAACACCGGGGAGCTGTTTTTT. The V call is TRBV5-4, the J call TRBJ2-2, with 7 bases lining up with TRBD2. Germline CDR1 is SGHNT and CDR2 is YYREEE (reference sequence). V gave up 5 bases and J gave up 0 bases; unmatched junction bases: 4. This CDR3 contains 15 residues.